This T cell receptor (beta chain) was documented in a study of shared clonotypes between healthy human individuals. A word on this clone: Additional DNA sequences in this sample encode the identical CDR3.

It was CD45RO-negative cells, positively selected for CCR7, that made up naive CD8 cells, with terminally differentiated effector memory CD45RA+ cells excluded. The CDR3 contains 13 residues. V was cut by 3 bases and J by 1 base, with 8 bases left in between. Germline CDR1 is SQVTM and CDR2 is ANQGSEA. Using immunoSEQ multiplex PCR, the repertoire was profiled, and TCRdb retains in-frame clones only, with some absent. Here the sample spans about 2 million clones, approximately 94% being singletons. The gene calls are TRBV29-1 and TRBJ2-3; D is possibly TRBD1 (5 bases). This clonotype was obtained from a man aged 18 to 30 in good health. The sample comprised naive CD8+ T cells sorted from blood. The CDR3 bases are TGCAGCGTTGAGGTAGGGGGCACAGATACGCAGTATTTT. Protein product: CSVEVGGTDTQYF.